The sequence of this TCR beta chain was determined in a study of blood T cell repertoires in COVID-19 (dated by TCRdb to the early 2020s). Context from the whole study: Samples from collaborators originated in the United States, Italy and Spain and spanned both the acute and convalescent phases of COVID-19. The prospective study material was composed of cDNA or gDNA derived from T cells, B-cell-depleted T cells, or PBMCs. The dataset comprised deeply sampled blood TCRbeta repertoires from subjects exposed to, actively infected with, or recovered from COVID-19. The repertoires were released in a freely available public database intended as a resource for research on the immune response to SARS-CoV-2. The samples were drawn from two sources: the first 160 participants of the ongoing ImmuneRACE study, and 1,000 to 1,500 subjects contributed by 6 global collaborators. A de-identified subject ID, COVID-19 status, age in years and sex were almost always included in the sample metadata. Where available, HLA class I and class II types were taken from metadata supplied by the sample provider and were not determined by assay-based typing.

This clone was observed once. Its antigen is currently not known. Base quality data are lacking; no much larger clone is found one base away. This specimen includes other DNA sequences encoding the same CDR3. In the germline V gene (reference sequence), CDR1 corresponds to LGHDT and CDR2 to YNNKEL. Between the V and J ends, shortened by 3 bases and 2 bases respectively, the junction contains 13 bases. Spanning cysteine to phenylalanine, the CDR3 consists of 15 amino acids. The retained sequence is limited to the CDR3, 45 bases, with the frame set at the first base. Broad study findings and their caveats: The quantity of clinical and demographic metadata differed by source and by participant and was supplied without curation.

The immunoSEQ Assay, a bias-controlled multiplex PCR, was used to amplify TCRbeta CDR3 regions from genomic DNA. The paper's processing steps were these. The number of nucleated cells in each sample was estimated by amplification of reference gene primers within the assay. To quantify the absolute abundance of each unique TCRbeta CDR3 rearrangement, sequence reads were collapsed and filtered. For each sample, productive Simpson clonality was calculated by taking the square root of Simpson's diversity index across productive rearrangements. Drawn from immuneACCESS, this table holds only the in-frame rearrangements with V and J called that TCRdb kept. Clones are partly lost; checked studies trace under half to an unresolved V gene and leave the rest unexplained. V and J calls and clone size follow that table, whereas D and trimming were derived from the DNA. The sample table shows fewer than 250,000 clones, and 75% to 85% are seen once. The top ten clonotypes cover 5.5% of the sample.

Collaborating institutions collected whole blood in K2EDTA tubes following their own protocols. Collaborator samples were shipped for TCRbeta analysis as frozen whole blood, isolated PBMCs, or DNA extracted from either sample type. Sequencing was done on a sample of peripheral blood. Here the chain combines TRBV3-1 (or the pseudogene TRBV3-2) and TRBJ2-5; the D segment could be TRBD1, given 6 matching bases. The origin of this receptor is a human donor in a cohort sampled during active COVID-19. The CDR3 is CASSQGAGQQETQYF. Here is the DNA: TGTGCCAGCAGCCAGGGGGCAGGGCAACAAGAGACCCAGTACTTC.